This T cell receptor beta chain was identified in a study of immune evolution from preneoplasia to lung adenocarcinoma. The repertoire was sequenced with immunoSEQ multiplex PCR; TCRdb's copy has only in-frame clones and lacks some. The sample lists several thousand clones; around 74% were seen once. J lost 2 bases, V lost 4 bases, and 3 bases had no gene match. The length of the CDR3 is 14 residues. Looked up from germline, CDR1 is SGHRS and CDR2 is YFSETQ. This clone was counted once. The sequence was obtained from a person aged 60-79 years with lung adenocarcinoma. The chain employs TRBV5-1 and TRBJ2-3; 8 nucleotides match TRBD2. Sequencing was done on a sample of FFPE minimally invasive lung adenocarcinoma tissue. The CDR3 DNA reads TGCGCCAGCAGCCCGGGAGGGTACACAGATACGCAGTATTTT. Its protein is CASSPGGYTDTQYF. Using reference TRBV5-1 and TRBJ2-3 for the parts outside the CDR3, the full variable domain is KAGVTQTPRYLIKTRGQQVTLSCSPISGHRSVSWYQQTPGQGLQFLFEYFSETQRNKGNFPGRFSGRQFSNSRSEMNVSTLELGDSALYLCASSPGGYTDTQYFGPGTRLTVL.